One sample yielded the 30 T cell receptor beta chains listed below, sequenced in a study of blood T cells in healthy people across ages. Alongside a J-beta primer mix, a sample-barcoded 5' primer served in a second PCR lasting roughly 6 to 12 cycles. Each CDR3 protein gets one entry after TCRdb re-called the 5' RACE reads with MiXCR. The sample has 1,500,000 or so distinct CDR3 sequences, approximately 59% seen once. Sequencing used blood. These TCRs come from a man in his late teens or twenties in good health.

The chain links TRBV29-1 to TRBJ2-3, with D uncertain. The CDR3 runs 15 residues. Looked up from germline, CDR1 is SQVTM and CDR2 is ANQGSEA. Trimming removed 1 base from V and 2 bases from J, with 13 bases in between. CDR3 nucleotide sequence: TGCAGCGTTGAAGGTACGGACGAAGTCACAGATACGCAGTATTTT. Its translation is CSVEGTDEVTDTQYF.

A remark on this clonotype: The junction differs from germline at one of its ends, possibly a read error. J is TRBJ1-2 and V is TRBV29-1; D ambiguous. The CDR3 extends over 14 amino acids. Germline lookup yields CDR1 SQVTM and CDR2 ANQGSEA. The CDR3 is CSVEGGKLTYGNTF. The CDR3 nucleotides are TGCAGCGTTGAAGGTGGAAAACTGACCTATGGCAACACCTTC.

J is TRBJ1-4 and V is TRBV5-1; TRBD1 might be the D (6 bases). The CDR3 totals 13 residues. The germline V and J ends were trimmed by 4 bases and 7 bases, with 11 bases remaining between them. The germline gives CDR1 SGHRS, CDR2 YFSETQ. Here the CDR3 reads CASSVQGSEKLFF. CDR3 coding DNA: TGCGCCAGCAGCGTGCAGGGGAGTGAAAAACTGTTTTTT.

Only a few counts were recorded for this clonotype. This chain links TRBV7-2 with TRBJ2-3; TRBD2 matches 14 bases. Trimming took 5 bases from V and 3 from J; bases not matched to a gene: 7. The CDR3 has 17 amino acids. The V gene's germline CDR1 is SGHTA and CDR2 FQGNSA. DNA of the CDR3: TGTGCCAGCAGCCCCGGGACTAGCGGGAGTCGTACAGATACGCAGTATTTT. Translation: CASSPGTSGSRTDTQYF.

The J gene is TRBJ1-5, the V gene TRBV6-1; possibly TRBD1 for D (6 bases). The germline gives CDR1 MNHNS, CDR2 SASEGT. CDR3 size: 12 residues. The V end lost 6 bases, the J end lost 5 bases, and 8 bases lay between the germline ends. The CDR3 DNA sequence: TGTGCCAGCAGATACAGGGATCAGCCCCAGCATTTT. It codes for CASRYRDQPQHF.

This sequence joins TRBV15 and TRBJ2-5; D is possibly TRBD2 (6 bases). CDR3 length: 15 amino acids. Trimming stripped 1 base from V and 1 base from J, with 10 bases between. CDR1 and CDR2 (germline): LNHNV, YYDKDF (reference sequence). The CDR3 nucleotides read TGTGCCACCAGCAGAGTTGGGACTTTCCAAGAGACCCAGTACTTC. This sequence encodes CATSRVGTFQETQYF.

This clonotype occurred a few times. The chain couples TRBV12-3 or TRBV12-4 to TRBJ2-4; maybe TRBD2 (5 bases). The CDR3 extends over 11 amino acids. With 4 bases removed from V and 8 bases from J, the gap between germline ends came to 6 bases. The CDR3 loop reads CASSSGYIQYF. The CDR3 bases are TGTGCCAGCAGTTCGGGATACATTCAGTACTTC.

V is TRBV28 and J is TRBJ2-7; D gene ambiguous. The tail of the sequence fits TRBJ2-5 better, so the J call may be wrong. This CDR3 is built from 15 residues. Germline CDR1 MDHEN, CDR2 SYDVKM. The CDR3 loop is CASSLWGSVGETQYF. DNA for the CDR3: TGTGCCAGCAGTTTGTGGGGATCGGTGGGAGAGACCCAGTACTTC.

The J gene is TRBJ2-3, the V gene TRBV11-2, with 16 bases fitting TRBD2. Germline lookup yields CDR1 SGHAT and CDR2 FQNNGV. The V and J ends lost 5 bases and 4 bases, in that order; junction bases with no gene match: 9. This CDR3 is built from 18 residues. The CDR3 here is CASSHGTSGGATPDTQYF. CDR3 sequence (DNA): TGTGCCAGCAGCCACGGGACTAGCGGGGGGGCAACCCCAGATACGCAGTATTTT. Full variable domain (remainder filled in from reference TRBV11-2 and TRBJ2-3): EAGVAQSPRYKIIEKRQSVAFWCNPISGHATLYWYQQILGQGPKLLIQFQNNGVVDDSQLPKDRFSAERLKGVDSTLKIQPAKLEDSAVYLCASSHGTSGGATPDTQYFGPGTRLTVL.

The gene calls are TRBV7-9 and TRBJ2-1, with D unresolved. The CDR3 runs to 20 residues. Germline lookup yields CDR1 SEHNR and CDR2 FQNEAQ (reference sequence). Trimming took off 0 bases at V and 1 base at J, with 22 bases between the two ends. The CDR3 here is CASSLAVSGPYGSSYNEQFF. The CDR3 coding sequence is TGTGCCAGCAGCTTAGCCGTATCGGGCCCTTACGGCAGTTCCTACAATGAGCAGTTCTTC.

The chain uses TRBV6-5 and TRBJ1-1, with D possibly being TRBD1 (6 bases). The CDR3 spans 15 residues. The germline gives CDR1 MNHEY, CDR2 SVGAGI. V lost 0 bases and J 1 base, leaving 9 bases between the germline ends. CDR3 residues: CASSYSNRANTEAFF. DNA of the CDR3: TGTGCCAGCAGTTACTCGAACAGGGCGAACACTGAAGCTTTCTTT.

The chain has TRBV7-6 and TRBJ2-5, with TRBD1 identical over 9 bases. Germline V gives CDR1 SGHVS, CDR2 FNYEAQ. The CDR3 contains 15 residues. V trimming: 1 base; J trimming: 4 bases; junction bases outside the gene matches: 4. CDR3 DNA sequence: TGTGCCAGCAGCTTAGGGACAGGGGTGGGAGAGACCCAGTACTTC. Its protein is CASSLGTGVGETQYF.

The rearrangement links TRBV4-2 to TRBJ1-6; the D gene is possibly TRBD1 (6 bases). The CDR3 has 15 amino acids. V was trimmed by 0 bases and J by 7 bases, leaving 10 bases between them. Germline V lookup: CDR1 LGHNA, CDR2 YNFKEQ. The CDR3 DNA follows: TGTGCCAGCAGCCAAGATGCAGGGGTCAATTCACCCCTCCACTTT. It specifies CASSQDAGVNSPLHF.

This clonotype is a singleton in its sample. This rearrangement joins TRBV7-2 to TRBJ2-1, with 15 bases identical to TRBD2. CDR1 SGHTA and CDR2 FQGNSA come from the germline V gene. The CDR3 covers 19 residues. Germline trimming cut 4 bases from V and 0 bases from J; bases unmatched to any gene: 7. The CDR3 DNA is TGTGCCAGCAGCTCCGGACTAGCGGGAGGGGAGAGCTCCTACAATGAGCAGTTCTTC. It yields the protein CASSSGLAGGESSYNEQFF.

The V and J genes are TRBV10-3 and TRBJ1-1; 7 positions match TRBD1. The CDR3 length is 14 residues. CDR1 and CDR2 from the germline V gene are ENHRY and SYGVKD. With 1 base clipped from V and 8 bases from J, the junction kept 7 bases outside the gene matches. The CDR3 loop reads CAISELADRDEAFF. The DNA of the CDR3 is TGTGCCATCAGTGAGTTAGCTGACAGGGACGAAGCTTTCTTT.

The rearrangement joins TRBV27 to TRBJ2-7; 7 bases match TRBD2. The germline gives CDR1 MNHEY, CDR2 SMNVEV (reference sequence). V trimming: 3 bases; J trimming: 0 bases; junction bases outside the gene matches: 14. CDR3 length: 18 amino acids. The CDR3 coding sequence is TGTGCCAGCAGTTTCGCCCCTGGGGGAAGCGGGAACTCCTACGAGCAGTACTTC. Translated: CASSFAPGGSGNSYEQYF.

This clonotype was counted only a few times. The genes are TRBV29-1 and TRBJ2-1; D unresolved. Germline lookup yields CDR1 SQVTM and CDR2 ANQGSEA. Trimming stripped 6 bases from V and 2 bases from J, with 11 bases between. CDR3 length equals 13 residues. CDR3 DNA sequence: TGCAGCGTCCGGGTCTTTACCTACAATGAGCAGTTCTTC. Amino acid sequence: CSVRVFTYNEQFF.

The rearrangement uses TRBV13 and TRBJ2-3; no clear D. V was pared by 5 bases and J by 4 bases, with 10 bases between. CDR3 length equals 13 residues. CDR1 and CDR2 from the germline V gene are PRHDT and FYEKMQ (reference sequence). CDR3 in amino acids: CASSLRTPDTQYF. DNA for the CDR3: TGTGCCAGCAGCCTCCGGACCCCAGATACGCAGTATTTT.

The chain employs TRBV11-2 and TRBJ2-5; D is undetermined. V lost 5 bases, J lost 11 bases, and 24 bases lay in between. CDR1 SGHAT and CDR2 FQNNGV come from the germline V gene. CDR3 length: 15 amino acids. This chain's CDR3 is CASSQMSSFYNEQYF. CDR3 bases: TGTGCCAGCAGCCAGATGAGTTCGTTCTACAATGAGCAGTACTTC.

The rearrangement uses TRBV12-3 or TRBV12-4 and TRBJ2-1; D is perhaps TRBD1 or TRBD2 (5 bases each). The CDR3 extends over 16 amino acids. The germline V and J ends were trimmed by 0 bases and 8 bases, with 17 bases remaining between them. The CDR3: CASSLAGSVLGDEQFF. The CDR3 region has the DNA TGTGCCAGCAGTTTAGCCGGGTCGGTTCTGGGGGATGAGCAGTTCTTC.

The gene calls are TRBV28 and TRBJ2-6; 8 bases align to TRBD1. The CDR3 has 15 residues. In germline, CDR1 is MDHEN, CDR2 SYDVKM. V lost 5 bases and J lost 2; bases outside the gene matches: 2. The CDR3 DNA follows: TGTGCCAGCAGTATCAGGGGGCCTGGGGCCAACGTCCTGACTTTC. It codes for CASSIRGPGANVLTF. The full variable domain, with the rest looked up from reference TRBV28 and TRBJ2-6, is DVKVTQSSRYLVKRTGEKVFLECVQDMDHENMFWYRQDPGLGLRLIYFSYDVKMKEKGDIPEGYSVSREKKERFSLILESASTNQTSMYLCASSIRGPGANVLTFGAGSRLTVL.

The rearrangement joins TRBV28 to TRBJ2-7, with 7 bases identical to TRBD1. The trim removed 2 bases at V and 6 bases at J, leaving 4 bases unmatched. Germline V gives CDR1 MDHEN, CDR2 SYDVKM. The CDR3 is made up of 13 amino acids. The CDR3 spells CASSLTGVFEQYF. The CDR3 region has the DNA TGTGCCAGCAGTTTAACAGGGGTCTTCGAGCAGTACTTC.

The J gene is TRBJ2-7, the V gene TRBV7-2; D gene ambiguous. With 3 bases removed from V and 1 base from J, the gap between germline ends came to 13 bases. The germline CDR1 and CDR2 sequences are SGHTA and FQGNSA. CDR3 length: 15 residues. DNA for the CDR3: TGTGCCAGCAGCTTTGGAACAGAAGCTTCCTACGAGCAGTACTTC. It codes for CASSFGTEASYEQYF.

The chain uses TRBV7-2 and TRBJ2-7; D may be TRBD1 (8 bases). The J call is uncertain, as TRBJ2-5 better fits the DNA end. The length of the CDR3 is 14 residues. Germline assignment: CDR1 SGHTA and CDR2 FQGNSA. The CDR3 sequence is CASSYYRGGETQYF. CDR3 nucleotides: TGTGCCAGCAGCTATTACAGGGGGGGGGAGACCCAGTACTTC.

This chain links TRBV29-1 with TRBJ2-7, with 8 positions matching TRBD2. The CDR3 sequence is 12 residues long. CDR1 and CDR2 from the germline V gene are SQVTM and ANQGSEA. The CDR3 DNA reads as TGCACCGCGGGGGGTCCCTACAATGAGCAGTACTTC. Residues: CTAGGPYNEQYF.

This clonotype occurred once. The chain uses TRBV20-1 and TRBJ2-7; tentative D call: TRBD1 (6 bases). Germline-derived CDR1 and CDR2 are DFQATT and SNEGSKA (reference sequence). The V gene lost 3 bases and the J gene lost 4 bases, with 22 bases spanning the gap. This CDR3 has 16 residues. CDR3 nucleotides: TGCAGTGCTAGTGACACAAAAACAGGGTTGGTGTACGAGCAGTACTTC. Amino acid sequence: CSASDTKTGLVYEQYF.

The table lists this clonotype with a count of one. V gene TRBV5-1 combines with J gene TRBJ1-5; TRBD1 aligns across 8 bases. The trim removed 4 bases at V and 5 bases at J, leaving 8 bases unmatched. CDR3 size: 15 residues. Germline CDR1 is SGHRS and CDR2 is YFSETQ. CDR3 DNA: TGCGCCAGCAGCCATGACAGGGGATGGTATCAGCCCCAGCATTTT. This gives the protein CASSHDRGWYQPQHF.

The rearrangement joins TRBV4-3 to TRBJ2-5; a possible D gene is TRBD1 (6 bases). V was cut by 4 bases and J by 11 bases, with 29 bases left in between. This CDR3 has 17 amino acids. Germline-derived CDR1 and CDR2 are LGHNA and YSLEER. The CDR3 DNA reads as TGCGCCAGCAGCCTTCTTAGGGGGACACGGGGCCAAAATGAGCAGTACTTC. As protein: CASSLLRGTRGQNEQYF.

The chain links TRBV15 to TRBJ2-4, with D perhaps assigned TRBD1 or TRBD2 (5 bases each). This CDR3 spans 14 amino acids. Germline CDR1 LNHNV, CDR2 YYDKDF (reference sequence). The V and J ends lost 0 bases and 8 bases respectively, with 11 bases between them. This CDR3 reads CATSRDGTRDIQYF. The CDR3 coding sequence is TGTGCCACCAGCAGAGATGGGACGAGGGACATTCAGTACTTC.

CDR3 region: CASSQVGGNQETQYF. In nucleotides, the CDR3 is TGCGCCAGCAGCCAAGTCGGGGGTAATCAAGAGACCCAGTACTTC. This chain uses TRBV4-1 with TRBJ2-5; maybe TRBD2 (6 bases). The CDR3 spans 15 residues. Germline V gene sequence: CDR1 MGHRA, CDR2 YSYEKL. Deletions cut 1 base from V and 2 bases from J, with 11 bases between.